Reported below is one T cell receptor (beta chain). Distinct nucleotide sequences in the sample also encode this CDR3. The germline V gene has CDR1 SGHRS and CDR2 YFSETQ. The CDR3 is made up of 14 amino acids. V lost 0 bases to trimming and J lost 2 bases, with 8 bases between them. The assay was immunoSEQ multiplex PCR, and TCRdb's table has in-frame clones only and misses some. This table has 95,000 to 110,000 clones, 84% appearing once. The data were taken from a study of blood T cell repertoires in COVID-19. Background on the study: Both acute and convalescent COVID-19 samples were obtained from the United States, Italy and Spain.

V gene TRBV5-1 combines with J gene TRBJ2-5, with D maybe TRBD2 (5 bases). The sequencing sample was made of peripheral blood. The clonotype was recovered from a human donor in a cohort sampled during active COVID-19. The chain's CDR3 is CASSLGTVQETQYF. CDR3 coding DNA: TGCGCCAGCAGCTTGGGGACTGTTCAAGAGACCCAGTACTTC.